These T cell receptor beta chains were read from a single sample in a study of T cell repertoires in cytomegalovirus infection. These receptors have no identified antigens. MiXCR was run by TCRdb on the reads, yielding one entry per CDR3 protein. The table includes around 81,000 distinct CDR3 sequences, approximately 42% detected once. The material was CD8+ T cells from cultured PBMCs, obtained from culture after CMV antigen stimulation. These TCRs come from a human donor in good health (CMV status not recorded). Some clones in this sample may be carry-over from other donors' samples. The CDR3 runs from the conserved cysteine through the conserved F or W. Each record gives: clone size, J gene, D gene, V gene, CDR3 length, CDR3 protein, CDR3 DNA. The D gene is left open where the match is weak. Only part of the rows carry a size: once, few, many, or a class if the clone is expanded.

>.|TRBJ2-3|TRBD2|TRBV20-1|16
CSARDGGLAFSDTQYF
TGCAGTGCTAGAGATGGGGGACTAGCGTTCTCAGATACGCAGTATTTT
>.|TRBJ2-2|TRBD2|TRBV12-3/TRBV12-4|19
CASSFIPEPRAGGTGELFF
TGTGCCAGCAGTTTCATCCCCGAACCGCGAGCGGGGGGAACCGGGGAGCTGTTTTTT
>.|TRBJ1-1|TRBD1|TRBV4-3|16
CASSLNTGTGSTEAFF
TGCGCCAGCAGCCTTAACACCGGGACAGGGTCGACTGAAGCTTTCTTT
>.|TRBJ2-5|TRBD2|TRBV7-9|17
CASSWSASGAIQETQYF
TGTGCCAGCTCCTGGTCGGCTAGCGGGGCAATACAAGAGACCCAGTACTTC
>.|TRBJ2-2|.|TRBV12-3/TRBV12-4|14
CATPEGSNTGELFF
TGTGCCACCCCTGAGGGTTCGAACACCGGGGAGCTGTTTTTT
>.|TRBJ2-1|.|TRBV6-2/TRBV6-3|12
CASSYIYNEQFF
TGTGCCAGCAGTTATATCTACAATGAGCAGTTCTTC
>few|TRBJ2-3|TRBD2|TRBV7-9|18
CASTFLRGGLFSTDTQYF
TGTGCCAGCACCTTCTTGCGGGGGGGCCTCTTTAGCACAGATACGCAGTATTTT
>few|TRBJ1-5|.|TRBV12-3/TRBV12-4|13
CASSSDGNQPQHF
TGTGCCAGCAGTTCCGACGGGAATCAGCCCCAGCATTTT
>.|TRBJ2-7|.|TRBV20-1|15
CSARGGLPSSYEQYF
TGCAGTGCTAGAGGTGGGCTCCCGAGCTCCTACGAGCAGTACTTC
>.|TRBJ1-1|.|TRBV12-3/TRBV12-4|12
CASNQGNTEAFF
TGTGCCAGCAATCAGGGGAACACTGAAGCTTTCTTT
>.|TRBJ1-1|.|TRBV7-8|14
CASSLVSAETEAFF
TGTGCCAGCAGCTTAGTCTCGGCGGAGACTGAAGCTTTCTTT
>few|TRBJ2-1|TRBD1|TRBV27|16
CASSLLGGASYNEQFF
TGTGCCAGCAGTTTGTTAGGGGGCGCGTCCTACAATGAGCAGTTCTTC
>few|TRBJ1-1|.|TRBV7-9|14
CASSLAQGGTEAFF
TGTGCCAGCAGCTTAGCGCAGGGTGGGACTGAAGCTTTCTTT
>.|TRBJ2-1|.|TRBV7-1|12
CASSYDVNEQFF
TGTGCCAGCAGCTACGACGTCAATGAGCAGTTCTTC
>few|TRBJ1-2|TRBD1|TRBV6-1|16
CASTSLGDSYNYGYTF
TGTGCCAGCACTTCACTCGGGGACAGCTATAACTATGGCTACACCTTC
>few|TRBJ1-2|.|TRBV4-2|16
CASSQVEVDLNYGYTF
TGTGCCAGCAGCCAAGTCGAGGTGGACCTAAACTATGGCTACACCTTC
>.|TRBJ2-1|TRBD1|TRBV2|14
CASSNPGQYNEQFF
TGTGCCAGCAGTAACCCGGGACAGTACAATGAGCAGTTCTTC
>.|TRBJ2-1|TRBD2|TRBV11-2|16
CASRDRTSGSYNEQFF
TGTGCCAGCAGAGATAGGACTAGCGGAAGCTACAATGAGCAGTTCTTT
>.|TRBJ2-2|.|TRBV5-1|14
CASSLEGDTGELFF
TGCGCCAGCAGCTTGGAGGGAGACACCGGGGAGCTGTTTTTT
>many|TRBJ2-1|TRBD1|TRBV5-4|15
CASSLEGAVGNEQFF
TGTGCCAGCAGCTTGGAGGGGGCCGTCGGGAATGAGCAGTTCTTC
>.|TRBJ2-5|.|TRBV6-5|15
CASSPLPGEQETQYF
TGTGCCAGCAGTCCCCTACCGGGGGAGCAAGAGACCCAGTACTTC
>.|TRBJ1-6|.|TRBV6-6|17
CASSYSSETGNNSPLHF
TGTGCCAGCAGTTATTCGTCGGAGACGGGGAACAATTCACCCCTCCACTTT
>once|TRBJ1-5|.|TRBV28|15
CASSLRGEMYQPQHF
TGTGCCAGCAGTTTAAGGGGGGAAATGTATCAGCCCCAGCATTTT
>few|TRBJ1-5|TRBD1|TRBV7-9|18
CASSLHPSQGALGQPQHF
TGTGCCAGCAGCTTACACCCCTCACAGGGGGCATTGGGTCAGCCCCAGCATTTT
>.|TRBJ2-3|.|TRBV5-4|17
CASSFVAGPGQTDTQYF
TGTGCCAGCAGCTTTGTCGCAGGGCCTGGGCAAACAGATACGCAGTATTTT
>.|TRBJ1-3|.|TRBV27|14
CASSPRGSGNTIYF
TGTGCCAGCAGCCCAAGAGGGTCTGGAAACACCATATATTTT
>.|TRBJ2-3|.|TRBV5-1|15
CASSAEGPTGDTQYF
TGCGCCAGCAGCGCCGAGGGTCCGACCGGAGATACGCAGTATTTT
>.|TRBJ2-2|TRBD2|TRBV10-3|19
CAIPGLAGGKPANTGELFF
TGTGCCATTCCGGGACTAGCGGGGGGAAAACCCGCGAACACCGGGGAGCTGTTTTTT
>.|TRBJ2-5|.|TRBV29-1|16
CSVEANSVHDGETQYF
TGCAGCGTTGAAGCGAACAGCGTTCATGATGGGGAGACCCAGTACTTC
>.|TRBJ2-5|TRBD2|TRBV27|16
CASRTYIGTSGETQYF
TGTGCCAGCAGGACTTACATAGGGACTAGCGGCGAGACCCAGTACTTC
>.|TRBJ1-2|TRBD1|TRBV12-3/TRBV12-4|14
CASSGQAPNYGYTF
TGTGCCAGCAGCGGACAGGCCCCTAACTATGGCTACACCTTC
>.|TRBJ2-7|.|TRBV20-1|14
CSASPPLQAYEQYF
TGCAGTGCTAGTCCTCCCCTGCAGGCCTACGAGCAGTACTTC
>many|TRBJ1-3|.|TRBV7-6|13
CASSFTHGNTIYF
TGTGCCAGCAGCTTTACCCATGGAAACACCATATATTTT
>.|TRBJ2-7|.|TRBV11-2|13
CASSLGRDYEQYF
TGTGCCAGCAGCCTCGGACGGGATTACGAGCAGTACTTC